This T cell receptor beta chain was captured in a study of T cells after yellow fever vaccination. Each CDR3 protein is one row after TCRdb ran MiXCR on the 5' RACE reads. Of around 610,000 distinct CDR3 sequences in the sample, about 13% are singletons; the top ten hold about 14%. Trimming pared 6 bases from V and 3 bases from J, leaving 18 bases between. The germline V gene has CDR1 DFQATT and CDR2 SNEGSKA (reference sequence). The CDR3 runs to 15 residues. The sequences come from PBMCs, collected on the day of the yellow fever booster vaccination. The V call is TRBV20-1, the J call TRBJ2-1, with a weak D call TRBD2 (6 bases). The clonotype comes from a man younger than 45 who received the YFV17D yellow fever vaccine. This CDR3 reads CSAPGLTGVYNEQFF. The CDR3, as DNA: TGCAGTGCGCCAGGATTAACGGGAGTCTACAATGAGCAGTTCTTC.